The sequence of this TCR beta chain was determined in a study of cytomegalovirus exposure and HLA in healthy donors. Whole-study results and caveats: In a later analysis, productive TCRs from donors in an Asian-associated ancestry cluster reportedly carried fewer N-insertions than the cohort mean. Among TCR beta chains, those listed as cytomegalovirus-associated numbered more than 150. Presence/absence analyses assumed roughly uniform sequencing depth across donors, which may not hold. The authors later linked a missense DCLRE1C variant to TCR beta V- and J-gene trimming.

Researchers ran the PCR with 60 Vbeta and 13 Jbeta primers. Repertoires were generated with immunoSEQ multiplex PCR, while TCRdb's copy carries only in-frame clones and drops some. The sample has about 70,000 clones, roughly 88% seen once. A word on this clone: Antigen: not known.

Germline CDR1 MDHEN, CDR2 SYDVKM. The CDR3 has 16 residues. V dropped 9 bases and J dropped 2; count of bases not matched to a gene: 14. The source of this sequence is a woman in her 30s in good health and CMV-seronegative. The sequenced material came from PBMCs. The gene calls are TRBV28 and TRBJ2-7, with 9 positions matching TRBD1. The CDR3 here is CASSQGAGQGAYEQYF. Here the CDR3 DNA reads TGTGCCAGTTCCCAGGGTGCGGGACAGGGAGCCTACGAGCAGTACTTC.